Listed below are T cell receptor beta chains from one sample, sequenced in a study of blood T cell repertoires in COVID-19. The table came from immunoSEQ multiplex PCR; TCRdb's copy has only in-frame clones and leaves some out. Of roughly 200,000 clones listed, 80% are singletons. Sequenced material: peripheral blood. The receptors were sampled from a man aged 60 to 69 with acute or convalescent COVID-19. The CDR3 runs from the conserved cysteine through the conserved F or W. Fields, in order: clone size, J gene, V gene, D gene, CDR3 DNA, CDR3 protein. D genes are given only for firm matches. Size values are once, few and many counts, or a class for expanded clones, and some rows have none.

NA | TRBJ2-3 | TRBV19 | NA | TGTGCCAGTAGCAGAGGGGGTACAGATACGCAGTATTTT | CASSRGGTDTQYF
NA | TRBJ2-1 | TRBV9 | TRBD2 | TGTGCCAGCAGCGTCGGCGGGGGGGCCAATGAGCAGTTCTTC | CASSVGGGANEQFF
NA | TRBJ1-5 | TRBV19 | TRBD1 | TGTGCCAGTAGTATACAGGGGGCAAGCAATCAGCCCCAGCATTTT | CASSIQGASNQPQHF
NA | TRBJ1-1 | TRBV10-3 | NA | TGTGCCATCAGTGATCCAGGGATGAACACTGAAGCTTTCTTT | CAISDPGMNTEAFF
NA | TRBJ2-3 | TRBV2 | NA | TGTGCCAGCAGAACTAGCACAGATACGCAGTATTTT | CASRTSTDTQYF
NA | TRBJ1-2 | TRBV5-4 | TRBD1 | TGTGCCAGCAGCGTGGACAGGGGATTCGGCTATGGCTACACCTTC | CASSVDRGFGYGYTF
few | TRBJ2-7 | TRBV7-9 | TRBD2 | TGTGCCAGCAGCTTACCCAGCGGGAGCTCCTACGAGCAGTACTTC | CASSLPSGSSYEQYF
few | TRBJ1-2 | TRBV10-3 | NA | TGTGCCATCAGTGAGCCCGACAGAGAGTCGCACTATGGCTACACCTTC | CAISEPDRESHYGYTF
NA | TRBJ2-2 | TRBV3-1/TRBV3-2 | NA | TGTGCCAGCAGCTCCCAGGGCGGGGAGCTGTTTTTT | CASSSQGGELFF
NA | TRBJ2-1 | TRBV12-5 | NA | TGTGCTAGTGGTTTGGTACAATTCGGGGGATCCTACAATGAGCAGTTCTTC | CASGLVQFGGSYNEQFF
once | TRBJ1-6 | TRBV9 | TRBD1 | TGTGCCAGCAGCGTATATGCCGACAGGGGGCCTTCACCCCTCCACTTT | CASSVYADRGPSPLHF
NA | TRBJ2-2 | TRBV7-3 | NA | TGTGCCAGCAGCTTTGTGCGGACCGGGGAGCTGTTTTTT | CASSFVRTGELFF
NA | TRBJ2-7 | TRBV11-2 | TRBD2 | TGTGCCAGCAGCTTAGAGGGAGGGAGACAGTCCCACGAGCAGTACTTC | CASSLEGGRQSHEQYF
NA | TRBJ1-1 | TRBV7-2 | TRBD1 | TGTGCCAGCAGCGGACAGGTCGTGAACACTGAAGCTTTCTTT | CASSGQVVNTEAFF
NA | TRBJ2-3 | TRBV7-9 | TRBD2 | TGTGCCAGCAGCTTAGCCAGCGGGATCTTCACAGATACGCAGTATTTT | CASSLASGIFTDTQYF
NA | TRBJ2-7 | TRBV4-1 | TRBD1 | TGCGCCAGCAGCCTCCGAGAATGGGACAGGACCTACGAGCAGTACTTC | CASSLREWDRTYEQYF
NA | TRBJ2-1 | TRBV7-3 | TRBD1 | TGTGCCAGCAGCGTACAGGGGGCGCGGGGAGTCAATGAGCAGTTCTTC | CASSVQGARGVNEQFF
NA | TRBJ2-7 | TRBV9 | NA | TGTGCCAGCAGCGCGGACCGGGACTGGCCCTACGAGCAGTACTTC | CASSADRDWPYEQYF
NA | TRBJ1-2 | TRBV6-5 | NA | TGTGCCAGCAGTTACCGGGATTGGTCCGGCTACACCTTC | CASSYRDWSGYTF
NA | TRBJ2-2 | TRBV6-2/TRBV6-3 | NA | TGTGCCAGCAGTTACTACGGACAGCCGTTCGTCCTACTGAACACCGGGGAGCTGTTTTTT | CASSYYGQPFVLLNTGELFF
NA | TRBJ1-2 | TRBV12-3/TRBV12-4 | NA | TGTGCCAGCGGGGCGGGGGGCCCCTATGGCTACACCTTC | CASGAGGPYGYTF
once | TRBJ1-4 | TRBV3-1/TRBV3-2 | NA | TGTGCCAGCAGCCAAGAGAACAGGAGAAATGAAAAACTGTTTTTT | CASSQENRRNEKLFF
NA | TRBJ2-1 | TRBV15 | TRBD2 | TGTGCCACCAGAAGATCTTTAGCGGGAGAGCAGTTCTTC | CATRRSLAGEQFF
many | TRBJ2-7 | TRBV29-1 | TRBD1 | TGCAGCGTTGCGGGACAGGGAGAGCAGTACTTC | CSVAGQGEQYF
NA | TRBJ2-1 | TRBV7-3 | TRBD2 | TGTGCCAGCAGCTCAGGGACTAGCGGGAGCTATGAGCAGTTCTTC | CASSSGTSGSYEQFF
NA | TRBJ2-2 | TRBV24-1 | NA | TGTGCCACCAGCAAAACTAGTTCCGGCACCGGGGAGCTGTTTTTT | CATSKTSSGTGELFF
NA | TRBJ1-1 | TRBV5-4 | TRBD1 | TGTGCCAGCAGCCCGGGACAGTGGAGAACTGAAGCTTTCTTT | CASSPGQWRTEAFF